Below are 14 T cell receptor beta chains sequenced from a single sample in a study of blood T cell repertoires in COVID-19. Some clones are missing from TCRdb's copy, which holds only in-frame ones; the method was immunoSEQ multiplex PCR. The repertoire consists of some 260,000 clones, with around 88% occurring once and the leading ten covering around 6.3%. The source material was peripheral blood. These receptors all stem from a woman in her 30s with COVID-19, enrolled during active disease.

This chain joins TRBV29-1 and TRBJ2-3; 9 bases align to TRBD2. Germline V CDR1 and CDR2: SQVTM, ANQGSEA. This CDR3 has 14 residues. The J segment lost 0 bases and the V segment lost 6 bases, leaving 4 bases of the junction unmatched. The CDR3 bases are TGCAGCGTGAGACTAGCGGCAAGCACAGATACGCAGTATTTT. This encodes CSVRLAASTDTQYF.

In this sample, this clone turned up once. The chain links TRBV5-1 to TRBJ1-1; 7 bases match TRBD1. The germline CDR1 and CDR2 sequences are SGHRS and YFSETQ. CDR3 length: 15 residues. With V trimmed by 2 bases and J by 2 bases, 6 bases remained unmatched. Here the CDR3 reads CASSFRRDRNTEAFF. The CDR3 DNA is TGCGCCAGCAGCTTCAGGCGGGACAGAAACACTGAAGCTTTCTTT.

The genes are TRBV20-1 and TRBJ1-2; 8 bases align to TRBD1. Germline trimming cut 3 bases from V and 2 bases from J; bases unmatched to any gene: 8. This CDR3 region has 15 residues. Germline-derived CDR1 and CDR2 are DFQATT and SNEGSKA (reference sequence). For the CDR3, the DNA is TGCAGTGCTAGTAGACAGGGGATAGGGAACTATGGCTACACCTTC. Translation: CSASRQGIGNYGYTF.

The chain recombines TRBV12-3 or TRBV12-4 with TRBJ1-5; 10 bases match TRBD1. V lost 5 bases, J lost 10 bases, and 5 bases stayed unmatched. The CDR3 has 13 amino acids. CDR3 bases: TGTGCCAGCAGTCACCGGGACAGGGGTCCCCAGCATTTT. This translates into CASSHRDRGPQHF.

This clone was detected only a few times. The chain employs TRBV24-1 and TRBJ2-2; 10 nucleotides align to TRBD2. Germline CDR1 reads KGHDR; CDR2 reads SFDVKD. V dropped 3 bases and J dropped 5; count of bases not matched to a gene: 8. The CDR3 extends over 17 amino acids. CDR3 amino acids: CATSDALAGVGTGELFF. CDR3 DNA sequence: TGTGCCACCAGTGATGCCCTAGCGGGAGTTGGGACCGGGGAGCTGTTTTTT.

The chain couples TRBV18 to TRBJ2-6; TRBD1 matches at 8 bases. After removal of 3 bases from V and 0 bases from J, the junction contained 4 bases not matched to a gene. The CDR3 totals 17 residues. Germline lookup yields CDR1 KGHSH and CDR2 LQKENI. The CDR3 bases are TGTGCCAGCTCACCCGGACAGGGCCTCTCTGGGGCCAACGTCCTGACTTTC. It is translated as CASSPGQGLSGANVLTF.

The V gene is TRBV5-4, the J gene TRBJ1-4; D is uncertain. The CDR3 length is 14 residues. Germline V gene sequence: CDR1 SGHNT, CDR2 YYREEE (reference sequence). The ends were cut back, 1 base at V and 8 bases at J, with 12 bases in the middle. The CDR3 protein is CASSLKGVGEKLFF. In nucleotides, the CDR3 is TGTGCCAGCAGCTTGAAGGGAGTCGGAGAAAAACTGTTTTTT.

The CDR3 sequence: CASSQESAGLGGDEQFF. The CDR3 nucleotides are TGTGCCAGCAGCCAAGAGTCCGCGGGACTAGGGGGAGATGAGCAGTTCTTC. The rearrangement links TRBV14 to TRBJ2-1, with TRBD2 identical over 8 bases. J lost 8 bases, V lost 0 bases, and 12 bases had no gene match. The CDR3 is made up of 17 amino acids. The germline CDR1 and CDR2 sequences are SGHDN and FVKESK.

The rearrangement links TRBV10-3 to TRBJ2-1; a possible D gene is TRBD2 (5 bases). Trimming took 3 bases from V and 5 from J, leaving 14 bases between them. The CDR3 has 15 residues. The V gene's germline CDR1 is ENHRY and CDR2 SYGVKD. CDR3 protein: CAISESAGPDNEQFF. The CDR3 coding sequence is TGTGCCATCAGTGAATCGGCGGGTCCTGACAATGAGCAGTTCTTC.

This chain joins TRBV7-2 and TRBJ2-1, with D unresolved. V was pared by 3 bases and J by 5 bases, with 8 bases between. The length of the CDR3 is 13 residues. Germline V gene sequence: CDR1 SGHTA, CDR2 FQGNSA. The CDR3 sequence: CASSLLYNNEQFF. As DNA, the CDR3 is TGTGCCAGCAGCTTGCTATATAACAATGAGCAGTTCTTC.

In this sample, this clone turned up once. The chain is built from TRBV12-3 or TRBV12-4 and TRBJ1-1; tentatively, D is TRBD1 (5 bases). This CDR3 has 12 amino acids. V was pared by 7 bases and J by 8 bases, with 14 bases between. Here the CDR3 reads CASTPGLGEAFF. The CDR3 DNA reads as TGTGCCAGCACTCCAGGGTTAGGAGAAGCTTTCTTT.

V and J are TRBV18 and TRBJ2-2; the D gene is possibly TRBD1 (5 bases). V was clipped by 6 bases and J by 7 bases, with 27 bases between them. The germline CDR1 and CDR2 sequences are KGHSH and LQKENI. The CDR3 totals 18 residues. The chain's CDR3 is CASSRQNRDRSGGGELFF. CDR3 nucleotide sequence: TGTGCCAGCTCCCGACAAAATAGAGACAGATCTGGTGGCGGGGAGCTGTTTTTT.

The V and J genes are TRBV4-1 and TRBJ2-3; TRBD2 agrees at 7 bases. This CDR3 is 17 amino acids long. After removal of 3 bases from V and 2 bases from J, the junction contained 11 bases not matched to a gene. Germline loops: CDR1 MGHRA, CDR2 YSYEKL. Written as DNA, the CDR3 is TGCGCCAGCAGCCACGGCCGAGGCGGGAGCCCCACAGATACGCAGTATTTT. Its protein is CASSHGRGGSPTDTQYF.

The CDR3 is CATSRDYRGQGRFSEQYF. CDR3 bases: TGTGCCACCAGCAGAGATTATCGGGGACAGGGAAGGTTTAGCGAGCAGTACTTC. The chain has TRBV15 and TRBJ2-7; TRBD1 aligns across 9 bases. The CDR3 runs to 18 residues. Germline V gene sequence: CDR1 LNHNV, CDR2 YYDKDF (reference sequence). V trimming: 0 bases; J trimming: 6 bases; junction bases outside the gene matches: 15.